These 6 T cell receptor beta chains came from one sample sequenced in a study of blood T cell repertoires in COVID-19 (dated by TCRdb to the early 2020s). The library came from the immunoSEQ multiplex PCR assay. The clones in this table, taken by TCRdb from immuneACCESS, are in-frame only. Not every clone is retained; where verified, under half of the shortfall comes from an unresolved V gene, and the cause of the rest is unknown. For this sample there are about 310,000 clones; 85% to 90% appear just once. The ten largest account for roughly a tenth of the sample. The sequencing sample was made of PBMCs or T cells enriched from blood (not recorded which). All receptors derive from a woman in her twenties or thirties who had recovered from COVID-19.

The chain employs TRBV15 and TRBJ1-6; D is ambiguous. The CDR3 sequence is 14 residues long. The germline V and J ends were trimmed by 0 bases and 5 bases, with 5 bases remaining between them. CDR1 is LNHNV and CDR2 is YYDKDF in the germline V gene (reference sequence). CDR3 region: CATSRDFNNSPLHF. In DNA, the CDR3 is TGTGCCACCAGCAGAGATTTCAATAATTCACCCCTCCACTTT.

V gene TRBV19 combines with J gene TRBJ1-3; D remains ambiguous. Germline V gives CDR1 LNHDA, CDR2 SQIVND (reference sequence). The CDR3 has 13 amino acids. Deletions cut 6 bases from V and 3 bases from J, with 9 bases between. The CDR3 nucleotides are TGTGCCAGTAGACGGAGCAATGGAAACACCATATATTTT. Amino acids: CASRRSNGNTIYF.

The chain combines TRBV4-1 with TRBJ1-6; 9 positions match TRBD1. The CDR3 extends over 15 amino acids. The trim removed 1 base at V and 10 bases at J, leaving 5 bases unmatched. Germline lookup yields CDR1 MGHRA and CDR2 YSYEKL. CDR3 sequence (DNA): TGCGCCAGCAGCCAAGTGGACAGGGGAGGGTCACCCCTCCACTTT. Translated, it gives CASSQVDRGGSPLHF.

The V gene is TRBV7-9, the J gene TRBJ2-5; possibly TRBD1 for D (6 bases). Germline assignment: CDR1 SEHNR and CDR2 FQNEAQ (reference sequence). Trimming left V 7 bases short and J 5 bases short, with 11 bases between. The CDR3 is made up of 12 amino acids. The DNA of the CDR3 is TGTGCCAGCACCGGACAGACGGAGACCCAGTACTTC. As protein: CASTGQTETQYF.

Only one count was recorded for this clone. This rearrangement joins TRBV27 to TRBJ1-4; the D gene is possibly TRBD1 (6 bases). The CDR3 loop spans 15 amino acids. Germline CDR1 MNHEY, CDR2 SMNVEV (reference sequence). The V gene lost 6 bases and the J gene lost 8 bases, with 19 bases spanning the gap. CDR3 sequence: CASRVRGDIGEKLFF. As DNA, the CDR3 is TGTGCCAGCAGGGTCCGTGGGGACATCGGGGAAAAACTGTTTTTT.

This clone was detected only once. V usage is TRBV6-1 and J usage is TRBJ2-7, with 11 bases aligning to TRBD2. The CDR3 sequence is 14 residues long. Per germline, CDR1 MNHNS and CDR2 SASEGT. Trimming cost V 8 bases and J 6 bases; bases outside gene matches: 9. CDR3 region: CASGPLAGAREQYF. As DNA, the CDR3 is TGTGCCAGCGGACCACTAGCGGGAGCTCGCGAGCAGTACTTC.